These 18 T cell receptor beta chains came from one sample sequenced in a study of T cell responses to AZD1222 COVID-19 vaccine. Assay used: immunoSEQ multiplex PCR; TCRdb lists only in-frame clones, some missing. This sample has around 92,000 clones; around 84% occur once, and the top ten carry more than 8.5%. The sequencing used peripheral blood, collected on day 0 of AZD1222 vaccination. The origin of the receptors is an adult in good health.

V is TRBV7-6 and J is TRBJ2-3; maybe TRBD2 (6 bases). CDR3 length: 15 residues. V was trimmed by 5 bases and J by 2 bases, leaving 14 bases between them. Germline V gene lookup returns CDR1 SGHVS and CDR2 FNYEAQ. The chain's CDR3 is CASSPGGEPTDTQYF. In DNA form, the CDR3 reads TGTGCCAGCAGCCCTGGCGGGGAACCCACAGATACGCAGTATTTT. The whole variable domain, filled in from reference TRBV7-6 and TRBJ2-3, reads GAGVSQSPRYKVTKRGQDVALRCDPISGHVSLYWYRQALGQGPEFLTYFNYEAQQDKSGLPNDRFSAERPEGSISTLTIQRTEQRDSAMYRCASSPGGEPTDTQYFGPGTRLTVL.

For the CDR3, the DNA is TGTGCCTGGAGTACCTTAGCGGGGGGCCCAGATACGCAGTATTTT. This codes for CAWSTLAGGPDTQYF. The chain carries TRBV30 and TRBJ2-3, with 10 bases fitting TRBD2. Trimming took 2 bases from V and 4 from J; bases not matched to a gene: 6. This CDR3 contains 15 residues. Germline lookup yields CDR1 GTSNPN and CDR2 SVGIG (reference sequence). The full variable domain, in which reference TRBV30 and TRBJ2-3 provide the parts outside the CDR3, is SQTIHQWPATLVQPVGSPLSLECTVEGTSNPNLYWYRQAAGRGLQLLFYSVGIGQISSEVPQNLSASRPQDRQFILSSKKLLLSDSGFYLCAWSTLAGGPDTQYFGPGTRLTVL.

V is TRBV5-4 and J is TRBJ1-4; no clear D. CDR1 and CDR2 (germline): SGHNT, YYREEE (reference sequence). There are 17 residues in the CDR3. Trimming pared 4 bases from V and 4 bases from J, leaving 20 bases between. CDR3 DNA: TGTGCCAGCAGCGACGGGCCAGGTGGCTCAATTAATGAAAAACTGTTTTTT. As protein: CASSDGPGGSINEKLFF.

The rearrangement joins TRBV5-8 to TRBJ1-1; D may be TRBD1 (6 bases). The V end lost 0 bases, the J end lost 3 bases, and 12 bases lay between the germline ends. Germline V gives CDR1 SGHTS, CDR2 YDEGEE. The length of the CDR3 is 15 residues. Here the CDR3 DNA reads TGTGCCAGCAGCTTGGGTGTTTCAGGGGACACTGAAGCTTTCTTT. It is translated as CASSLGVSGDTEAFF.

The V gene is TRBV30, the J gene TRBJ2-2; TRBD2 might be the D (6 bases). The V end was cut by 0 bases, the J end by 5 bases, with 13 bases between. The CDR3 has 15 residues. Germline CDR1 GTSNPN, CDR2 SVGIG (reference sequence). CDR3 bases: TGTGCCTGGAGTGTATTCGGGGGAGGAACCGGGGAGCTGTTTTTT. Translation gives CAWSVFGGGTGELFF. Full variable domain (rest looked up from reference TRBV30 and TRBJ2-2): SQTIHQWPATLVQPVGSPLSLECTVEGTSNPNLYWYRQAAGRGLQLLFYSVGIGQISSEVPQNLSASRPQDRQFILSSKKLLLSDSGFYLCAWSVFGGGTGELFFGEGSRLTVL.

This chain links TRBV7-9 with TRBJ2-7, with TRBD1 matching over 7 bases. The germline CDR1 and CDR2 sequences are SEHNR and FQNEAQ (reference sequence). This CDR3 contains 15 residues. V shed 5 bases, J shed 3 bases, and the junction held 10 bases outside the gene matches. CDR3 region: CASSLTATGYYEQYF. Written as DNA, the CDR3 is TGTGCCAGCAGCCTAACCGCGACAGGGTACTACGAGCAGTACTTC.

V usage is TRBV29-1 and J usage is TRBJ1-1, with D tentatively TRBD1 (6 bases). V was trimmed by 3 bases and J by 2 bases, leaving 13 bases between them. The V gene's germline CDR1 is SQVTM and CDR2 ANQGSEA. The CDR3 sequence is 14 residues long. The CDR3 spells CSVDRGGTNTEAFF. DNA for the CDR3: TGCAGCGTTGACAGAGGGGGGACAAACACTGAAGCTTTCTTT.

A single count supports this clone. This rearrangement joins TRBV2 to TRBJ1-2, with 7 positions matching TRBD1. This CDR3 has 15 amino acids. J gave up 4 bases and V 1 base, and 6 bases lay outside the gene matches. CDR1 SNHLY and CDR2 FYNNEI come from the germline V gene. The CDR3 DNA reads as TGTGCCAGCAGTGAAGTCGACGGGACAGTCTATGGCTACACCTTC. This codes for CASSEVDGTVYGYTF.

The chain uses TRBV11-2 and TRBJ1-1; D remains ambiguous. V lost 1 base to trimming and J lost 8 bases, with 11 bases between them. CDR1 is SGHAT and CDR2 is FQNNGV in the germline V gene. The length of the CDR3 is 13 residues. CDR3 residues: CASSLAGGGEAFF. CDR3 in DNA: TGTGCCAGCAGCTTAGCAGGCGGAGGGGAAGCTTTCTTT. The whole variable domain, filled in from reference TRBV11-2 and TRBJ1-1, reads EAGVAQSPRYKIIEKRQSVAFWCNPISGHATLYWYQQILGQGPKLLIQFQNNGVVDDSQLPKDRFSAERLKGVDSTLKIQPAKLEDSAVYLCASSLAGGGEAFFGQGTRLTVV.

The chain recombines TRBV6-5 with TRBJ1-1; TRBD1 matches 7 bases. The ends lost 8 bases at V and 3 bases at J; junction bases unmatched: 9. This CDR3 has 14 amino acids. Germline values: CDR1 MNHEY, CDR2 SVGAGI. The CDR3 spells CASGHRGADTEAFF. The CDR3 DNA follows: TGTGCCAGCGGACACAGGGGTGCGGACACTGAAGCTTTCTTT.

As DNA, the CDR3 is TGCAGTGCTAGTTGGGGCGGAGGGGGGAGGTCCTACGAGCAGTACTTC. This gives the protein CSASWGGGGRSYEQYF. The chain combines TRBV20-1 with TRBJ2-7; the D gene could be TRBD1 or TRBD2 (6 bases each). The CDR3 covers 16 residues. The V end lost 3 bases, the J end lost 1 base, and 19 bases lay between the germline ends. The germline CDR1 and CDR2 sequences are DFQATT and SNEGSKA (reference sequence).

This chain connects TRBV2 to TRBJ2-3; possible D gene TRBD2, 6 bases. Trimming stripped 7 bases from V and 3 bases from J, with 14 bases between. The CDR3 is 14 amino acids. Germline CDR1 reads SNHLY; CDR2 reads FYNNEI. The CDR3 region is CASKISGFTDTQYF. The CDR3 DNA reads as TGTGCCAGCAAAATTAGCGGTTTTACAGATACGCAGTATTTT.

The genes are TRBV7-9 and TRBJ2-7, with unresolved D. Trimming stripped 4 bases from V and 7 bases from J, with 11 bases between. CDR1 and CDR2 (germline): SEHNR, FQNEAQ (reference sequence). The CDR3 has 12 residues. CDR3 amino acids: CASSSGVREQYF. CDR3 bases: TGTGCCAGCAGCTCCGGCGTGAGGGAGCAGTACTTC.

This clone has only a few counts. CDR3 sequence (DNA): TGTGCCAGCTCACCAGAACTAGCGGTGAACACCGGGGAGCTGTTTTTT. It specifies CASSPELAVNTGELFF. The chain has TRBV18 and TRBJ2-2; TRBD2 matches at 8 bases. CDR3 length equals 16 residues. Germline loops: CDR1 KGHSH, CDR2 LQKENI. With 2 bases clipped from V and 1 base from J, the junction kept 3 bases outside the gene matches.

This chain uses TRBV28 with TRBJ2-7, with D unresolved. This CDR3 has 12 amino acids. V lost 3 bases and J lost 3, with 6 bases in between. Germline values: CDR1 MDHEN, CDR2 SYDVKM. The CDR3 sequence: CASSFAVYEQYF. The CDR3 nucleotides read TGTGCCAGCAGTTTCGCCGTCTACGAGCAGTACTTC.

This chain uses TRBV11-2 with TRBJ2-2; TRBD2 agrees at 7 bases. Trimming cost V 1 base and J 6 bases; bases outside gene matches: 5. CDR1 and CDR2 from the germline V gene are SGHAT and FQNNGV. The CDR3 is 15 residues long. The CDR3 reads CASSLGAGRAGELFF. The CDR3 DNA reads as TGTGCCAGCAGCTTAGGAGCGGGGCGAGCCGGGGAGCTGTTTTTT.

This chain connects TRBV5-1 to TRBJ1-4, with 9 nucleotides matching TRBD1. V was clipped by 0 bases and J by 7 bases; unmatched bases: 4. This CDR3 has 15 amino acids. The V gene's germline CDR1 is SGHRS and CDR2 YFSETQ. DNA of the CDR3: TGCGCCAGCAGCTTGGATGGGACAGGGATTGAAAAACTGTTTTTT. This codes for CASSLDGTGIEKLFF.

The chain uses TRBV19 and TRBJ1-1, with 10 positions matching TRBD1. The V gene's germline CDR1 is LNHDA and CDR2 SQIVND (reference sequence). This CDR3 is 14 amino acids long. The V and J ends lost 10 bases and 10 bases, in that order; junction bases with no gene match: 15. The CDR3 DNA sequence: TGTGCCACCAAATACGGGACAGGGGTTCTCGGAGCTTTCTTT. Translated: CATKYGTGVLGAFF.